The clone carrying this T cell receptor (beta chain) was seen many times. Assembly of TCR beta libraries relied on iRepertoire HTBI primers together with Arm-PCR of CDR3 regions. TCRdb called the multiplex PCR reads again in MiXCR, with one record for every CDR3 protein. The table records around 450,000 distinct CDR3 sequences, about 15% of them present only once. The entry originates in a study of regulatory T cells in long-lasting Graves disease. As to time point: newly diagnosed GD, antithyroid drugs for less than 3 months. PBMCs provided the RNA from which the TCR library was made. This CDR3 comprises 15 residues. Germline CDR1 reads LNHNV; CDR2 reads YYDKDF (reference sequence). V lost 3 bases and J 2 bases, leaving 11 bases between the germline ends. These data were likewise used in another study, on T cells in Graves' hyperthyroidism and ophthalmopathy.

V is TRBV15 and J is TRBJ2-1, with D tentatively TRBD2 (6 bases). Sequences were derived from peripheral blood mononuclear cells (PBMCs), sampled at new diagnosis, from a patient treated with antithyroid drugs. This TCR was sampled from a woman aged 40-49 years with Graves disease. The CDR3 protein is CATSRPSVPYNEQFF. In nucleotides, the CDR3 is TGTGCCACCAGCAGGCCTAGCGTACCCTACAATGAGCAGTTCTTC.